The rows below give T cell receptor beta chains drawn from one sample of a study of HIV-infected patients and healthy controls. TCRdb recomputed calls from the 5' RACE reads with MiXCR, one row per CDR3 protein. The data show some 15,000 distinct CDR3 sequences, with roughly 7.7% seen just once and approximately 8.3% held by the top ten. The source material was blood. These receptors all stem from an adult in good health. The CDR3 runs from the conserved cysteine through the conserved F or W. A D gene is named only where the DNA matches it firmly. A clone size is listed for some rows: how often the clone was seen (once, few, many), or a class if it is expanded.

cdr3_aa: CASSILAGGANEQFF; cdr3_nt: TGTGCCAGTAGTATCCTTGCGGGAGGAGCCAATGAGCAGTTCTTC; cdr3_length: 15; j_call: TRBJ2-1; d_call: TRBD2; v_call: TRBV19; clone_size: many
cdr3_aa: CASSPHSGQSNQPQHF; cdr3_nt: TGTGCCAGCAGTCCTCACTCCGGACAGAGCAATCAGCCCCAGCATTTT; cdr3_length: 16; j_call: TRBJ1-5; d_call: .; v_call: TRBV28; clone_size: many
cdr3_aa: CASSNRRNTEAFF; cdr3_nt: TGCGCCAGCAGTAACAGGCGAAACACTGAAGCTTTCTTT; cdr3_length: 13; j_call: TRBJ1-1; d_call: .; v_call: TRBV10-2; clone_size: medium-sized
cdr3_aa: CSASPLATGELFF; cdr3_nt: TGCAGTGCTAGTCCCCTAGCCACCGGGGAGCTGTTTTTT; cdr3_length: 13; j_call: TRBJ2-2; d_call: .; v_call: TRBV20-1; clone_size: medium-sized
cdr3_aa: CSAIYPRLGVQNEQFF; cdr3_nt: TGCAGTGCTATCTACCCTAGACTGGGGGTTCAGAATGAGCAGTTCTTC; cdr3_length: 16; j_call: TRBJ2-1; d_call: .; v_call: TRBV20-1; clone_size: many
cdr3_aa: CTSSTRGGPYEQYF; cdr3_nt: TGTACCAGCAGTACACGGGGGGGGCCCTACGAGCAGTACTTC; cdr3_length: 14; j_call: TRBJ2-7; d_call: TRBD2; v_call: TRBV12-3/TRBV12-4; clone_size: many
cdr3_aa: CATKSGGGTEAFF; cdr3_nt: TGTGCCACCAAGTCAGGTGGGGGCACTGAAGCTTTCTTT; cdr3_length: 13; j_call: TRBJ1-1; d_call: .; v_call: TRBV24-1; clone_size: many
cdr3_aa: CASSELAEETQYF; cdr3_nt: TGCGCCAGCAGCGAACTAGCGGAAGAGACCCAGTACTTC; cdr3_length: 13; j_call: TRBJ2-5; d_call: TRBD2; v_call: TRBV5-1; clone_size: medium-sized
cdr3_aa: CASSFDQPRPNSPLHF; cdr3_nt: TGCGCCAGCAGCTTCGACCAACCCCGGCCTAATTCACCCCTCCACTTT; cdr3_length: 16; j_call: TRBJ1-6; d_call: .; v_call: TRBV5-1; clone_size: medium-sized
cdr3_aa: CASSIPGRPPDTQYF; cdr3_nt: TGTGCCAGTAGCATTCCGGGCCGACCCCCAGATACGCAGTATTTT; cdr3_length: 15; j_call: TRBJ2-3; d_call: .; v_call: TRBV19; clone_size: .
cdr3_aa: CASSLRAGSDYEQYF; cdr3_nt: TGTGCCAGCAGTTTAAGGGCAGGGTCAGACTACGAGCAGTACTTC; cdr3_length: 15; j_call: TRBJ2-7; d_call: .; v_call: TRBV12-3/TRBV12-4; clone_size: many
cdr3_aa: CASSTSGLAGPHNEQFF; cdr3_nt: TGTGCCAGCAGCACCTCGGGACTAGCGGGACCACACAATGAGCAGTTCTTC; cdr3_length: 17; j_call: TRBJ2-1; d_call: TRBD2; v_call: TRBV12-3/TRBV12-4; clone_size: many
cdr3_aa: CASSTLDLSFRDNEQFF; cdr3_nt: TGTGCCAGCAGCACGCTTGACCTTTCATTCCGAGACAATGAGCAGTTCTTC; cdr3_length: 17; j_call: TRBJ2-1; d_call: .; v_call: TRBV7-9; clone_size: many
cdr3_aa: CASSQASTGNGEQYF; cdr3_nt: TGTGCCAGCAGCCAGGCGTCAACAGGGAATGGCGAGCAGTACTTC; cdr3_length: 15; j_call: TRBJ2-7; d_call: .; v_call: TRBV3-1; clone_size: few
cdr3_aa: CSVEAGLRYNEQFF; cdr3_nt: TGCAGCGTTGAAGCGGGACTCCGTTACAATGAGCAGTTCTTC; cdr3_length: 14; j_call: TRBJ2-1; d_call: .; v_call: TRBV29-1; clone_size: many
cdr3_aa: CAWRRGVNQPQHF; cdr3_nt: TGTGCCTGGAGAAGGGGAGTAAATCAGCCCCAGCATTTT; cdr3_length: 13; j_call: TRBJ1-5; d_call: .; v_call: TRBV30; clone_size: few
cdr3_aa: CASTATSGGPGELFF; cdr3_nt: TGTGCCAGTACGGCGACTAGCGGGGGGCCGGGGGAGCTGTTTTTT; cdr3_length: 15; j_call: TRBJ2-2; d_call: TRBD2; v_call: TRBV19; clone_size: many
cdr3_aa: CASSPSGGYEQFF; cdr3_nt: TGTGCCAGCAGTCCTAGCGGGGGCTATGAGCAGTTCTTC; cdr3_length: 13; j_call: TRBJ2-1; d_call: TRBD2; v_call: TRBV11-2; clone_size: medium-sized
cdr3_aa: CASSFPPDRIYGYTF; cdr3_nt: TGTGCCAGCAGTTTTCCTCCGGACAGGATCTATGGCTACACCTTC; cdr3_length: 15; j_call: TRBJ1-2; d_call: TRBD1; v_call: TRBV12-3/TRBV12-4; clone_size: many
cdr3_aa: CASSLPPPGNEQFF; cdr3_nt: TGTGCCAGCAGCTTACCGCCCCCTGGCAATGAGCAGTTCTTC; cdr3_length: 14; j_call: TRBJ2-1; d_call: .; v_call: TRBV11-2; clone_size: many
cdr3_aa: CASSSGTASYEQYF; cdr3_nt: TGTGCCAGCAGCTCCGGGACAGCATCCTACGAGCAGTACTTC; cdr3_length: 14; j_call: TRBJ2-7; d_call: TRBD1; v_call: TRBV12-3/TRBV12-4; clone_size: .
cdr3_aa: CASSSSQTQYF; cdr3_nt: TGCGCCAGCAGCTCTTCACAGACCCAGTACTTC; cdr3_length: 11; j_call: TRBJ2-5; d_call: .; v_call: TRBV5-1; clone_size: many
cdr3_aa: CASSYGLAGANEQFF; cdr3_nt: TGTGCCAGCAGTTACGGGCTAGCGGGGGCCAATGAGCAGTTCTTC; cdr3_length: 15; j_call: TRBJ2-1; d_call: TRBD2; v_call: TRBV6-2/TRBV6-3; clone_size: .
cdr3_aa: CASSYSGTGIQRGRSSYNEQFF; cdr3_nt: TGTGCCAGCAGTTACTCGGGGACAGGGATTCAGAGGGGCCGGAGCTCCTACAATGAGCAGTTCTTC; cdr3_length: 22; j_call: TRBJ2-1; d_call: TRBD1; v_call: TRBV6-5; clone_size: many
cdr3_aa: CASSLGGEETQYF; cdr3_nt: TGTGCCAGCAGCTTGGGAGGGGAAGAGACCCAGTACTTC; cdr3_length: 13; j_call: TRBJ2-5; d_call: TRBD2; v_call: TRBV7-7; clone_size: medium-sized
cdr3_aa: CASSATLYPYNEQFF; cdr3_nt: TGTGCCAGCAGTGCCACACTATACCCTTACAATGAGCAGTTCTTC; cdr3_length: 15; j_call: TRBJ2-1; d_call: .; v_call: TRBV2; clone_size: many
cdr3_aa: CASSLVGTGDPTDTQYF; cdr3_nt: TGTGCCAGCAGCTTAGTGGGGACAGGGGACCCCACAGATACGCAGTATTTT; cdr3_length: 17; j_call: TRBJ2-3; d_call: TRBD1; v_call: TRBV7-2; clone_size: many
cdr3_aa: CASTQGAGYTF; cdr3_nt: TGTGCCAGCACGCAGGGGGCTGGCTACACCTTC; cdr3_length: 11; j_call: TRBJ1-2; d_call: TRBD1; v_call: TRBV28; clone_size: many
cdr3_aa: CASSRRGTRGYEQYF; cdr3_nt: TGTGCCAGCAGCAGAAGAGGGACAAGGGGCTACGAGCAGTACTTC; cdr3_length: 15; j_call: TRBJ2-7; d_call: .; v_call: TRBV11-1; clone_size: many
cdr3_aa: CASSLAGDTDTQYF; cdr3_nt: TGTGCCAGCAGTTTGGCGGGAGACACAGATACGCAGTATTTT; cdr3_length: 14; j_call: TRBJ2-3; d_call: TRBD2; v_call: TRBV12-3/TRBV12-4; clone_size: many
cdr3_aa: CASSFTSGTDTQYF; cdr3_nt: TGTGCCAGCAGCTTTACTAGCGGCACAGATACGCAGTATTTT; cdr3_length: 14; j_call: TRBJ2-3; d_call: TRBD2; v_call: TRBV7-2; clone_size: few
cdr3_aa: CASGLGQGTIYGYTF; cdr3_nt: TGTGCTAGTGGTTTGGGGCAGGGGACGATCTATGGCTACACCTTC; cdr3_length: 15; j_call: TRBJ1-2; d_call: .; v_call: TRBV12-5; clone_size: many
cdr3_aa: CASSPAGGGSYEQYF; cdr3_nt: TGTGCCAGCAGCCCGGCAGGGGGAGGCTCCTACGAGCAGTACTTC; cdr3_length: 15; j_call: TRBJ2-7; d_call: .; v_call: TRBV5-4; clone_size: many
cdr3_aa: CATSRASADTQYF; cdr3_nt: TGTGCCACCAGCAGGGCTTCGGCAGATACGCAGTATTTT; cdr3_length: 13; j_call: TRBJ2-3; d_call: .; v_call: TRBV15; clone_size: many
cdr3_aa: CSARLRDTINYGYTF; cdr3_nt: TGCAGTGCTAGGCTCCGGGACACGATTAACTATGGCTACACCTTC; cdr3_length: 15; j_call: TRBJ1-2; d_call: .; v_call: TRBV20-1; clone_size: medium-sized
cdr3_aa: CASSIGGLLYYGYTF; cdr3_nt: TGTGCCAGTAGTATTGGGGGTCTCCTCTACTATGGCTACACCTTC; cdr3_length: 15; j_call: TRBJ1-2; d_call: .; v_call: TRBV19; clone_size: medium-sized
cdr3_aa: CATSRGASDTQYF; cdr3_nt: TGTGCCACCAGCAGAGGGGCCTCAGATACGCAGTATTTT; cdr3_length: 13; j_call: TRBJ2-3; d_call: .; v_call: TRBV15; clone_size: few
cdr3_aa: CASSPLKGPNYGYTF; cdr3_nt: TGTGCCAGCAGCCCCCTTAAGGGTCCTAACTATGGCTACACCTTC; cdr3_length: 15; j_call: TRBJ1-2; d_call: .; v_call: TRBV14; clone_size: .
cdr3_aa: CAGQDRVDYGYTF; cdr3_nt: TGTGCAGGCCAGGACAGGGTTGACTATGGCTACACCTTC; cdr3_length: 13; j_call: TRBJ1-2; d_call: TRBD1; v_call: TRBV7-9; clone_size: many
cdr3_aa: CSVEGSGSSTDTQYF; cdr3_nt: TGCAGCGTTGAAGGTAGCGGGTCTAGCACAGATACGCAGTATTTT; cdr3_length: 15; j_call: TRBJ2-3; d_call: TRBD2; v_call: TRBV29-1; clone_size: medium-sized